This T cell receptor (beta chain) was recorded in a study of blood T cell repertoires in COVID-19. Study-level information: The origin of the acute and convalescent COVID-19 samples was the United States, Italy and Spain. Nucleic acid was either cDNA or gDNA, and it came from T cells, B-cell-depleted T cells, or PBMCs.

V was clipped by 6 bases and J by 3 bases, with 5 bases between them. The CDR3 length is 12 residues. Per germline, CDR1 MNHEY and CDR2 SVGAGI. In the original workflow: Amplification with reference gene primers provided the estimates of nucleated cell counts. Profiling relied on immunoSEQ multiplex PCR, and the TCRdb table lists in-frame clones only, not all of them. V and J calls and clone size are as listed in that table; D and trimming were resolved from the DNA. The data show about 150,000 clones, 70% to 85% seen once. The receptor was derived from a woman aged 60 to 75 with acute or convalescent COVID-19. The chain carries TRBV6-5 and TRBJ2-2; no clear D. The source material was peripheral blood. The CDR3 bases are TGTGCCAGCAGACTCTACACCGGGGAGCTGTTTTTT. Translating gives CASRLYTGELFF.